This TCR beta chain was sequenced during a study of cytomegalovirus exposure and HLA in healthy donors. The wider study: Tens of millions of unique TCRs from HLA-typed donors made up an early data release. Study-wide points: Per a prior analysis, the majority of TCR beta V segments were productive roughly 87% or roughly 30% of the time. Reportedly, cytomegalovirus status was diagnosed with high sensitivity and specificity. The authors listed about 170 TCR beta chains as cytomegalovirus-associated.

As concerns this clone: Its antigen is currently unknown.

PCR involved 60 Vbeta and 13 Jbeta primers. The method was immunoSEQ multiplex PCR; TCRdb's version includes in-frame clones alone and lacks a portion of them. The data hold about 200,000 clones, with approximately 78% observed a single time. Per germline, CDR1 LNHDA and CDR2 SQIVND (reference sequence). The CDR3 runs 19 residues. V lost 3 bases and J lost 0, with 18 bases in between. The chain uses TRBV19 and TRBJ2-6, with D possibly matching TRBD2 (6 bases). Sequencing was performed on PBMCs. The clonotype was recovered from a middle-aged woman in good health and CMV-seronegative. The CDR3 DNA follows: TGTGCCAGTAGTATTCCGGGGGTCGGGGAACGCTCTGGGGCCAACGTCCTGACTTTC. Residues: CASSIPGVGERSGANVLTF.